These 18 T cell receptor beta chains were sequenced from one sample in a study of blood T cell repertoires in COVID-19. Clones were read by immunoSEQ multiplex PCR, and TCRdb kept only the in-frame ones, dropping some. Among some 95,000 clones listed, over 60% were seen once. Sequencing used peripheral blood. The receptors come from a man aged 45 to 65 who had recovered from COVID-19.

The V call is TRBV28, the J call TRBJ1-5; D is possibly TRBD1 (6 bases). Trimming took 6 bases from V and 2 from J, leaving 20 bases between them. CDR1 and CDR2 from the germline V gene are MDHEN and SYDVKM. CDR3 length: 17 residues. This chain's CDR3 is CASRGRQAPLGNQPQHF. DNA for the CDR3: TGTGCCAGCAGAGGCCGACAGGCGCCTTTGGGCAATCAGCCCCAGCATTTT.

The chain combines TRBV10-3 with TRBJ2-1, with TRBD2 matching 7 bases. V was clipped by 6 bases and J by 0 bases; unmatched bases: 5. Per germline, CDR1 ENHRY and CDR2 SYGVKD. The CDR3 spans 15 residues. In nucleotides, the CDR3 is TGTGCCATCAGGTCTAGCGGAGGCTCCTACAATGAGCAGTTCTTC. The encoded protein is CAIRSSGGSYNEQFF.

DNA of the CDR3: TGTGCCAGCAGCTTAGTCGACAGGAAAAACAATGAGCAGTTCTTC. This codes for CASSLVDRKNNEQFF. The chain carries TRBV7-6 and TRBJ2-1; TRBD1 is a possible D gene (6 bases). V lost 1 base to trimming and J lost 5 bases, with 12 bases between them. CDR3 length equals 15 residues. Germline assignment: CDR1 SGHVS and CDR2 FNYEAQ.

V usage is TRBV5-5 and J usage is TRBJ1-5; no firm D call. Trimming pared 2 bases from V and 0 bases from J, leaving 9 bases between. Per germline, CDR1 SGHKS and CDR2 YYEKEE (reference sequence). This CDR3 is 15 amino acids long. For the CDR3, the DNA is TGTGCCAGCAGCTTCGGGATAAATAGCAATCAGCCCCAGCATTTT. Amino acids: CASSFGINSNQPQHF.

This rearrangement joins TRBV6-6 to TRBJ1-6, with 7 bases identical to TRBD1. Germline loops: CDR1 MNHNY, CDR2 SVGAGI (reference sequence). The CDR3 runs 16 residues. Trimming at V came to 6 bases and at J to 10 bases, leaving 15 bases not matched to a gene. DNA for the CDR3: TGTGCCAGCAGCCCTCTGGCAGGGGGGATAGGATCACCCCTCCACTTT. Translating it yields CASSPLAGGIGSPLHF.

The chain uses TRBV7-2 and TRBJ1-2; 8 nucleotides align to TRBD1. With V trimmed by 5 bases and J by 12 bases, 5 bases remained unmatched. Germline CDR1 and CDR2: SGHTA and FQGNSA. The CDR3 sequence is 11 residues long. CDR3 nucleotides: TGTGCCAGCAGCCACGGACAGGGTAACACCTTC. Its translation is CASSHGQGNTF.

The gene calls are TRBV5-1 and TRBJ1-3; D gene unclear. Trimming took 1 base from V and 7 from J, leaving 9 bases between them. The CDR3 spans 13 residues. Germline values: CDR1 SGHRS, CDR2 YFSETQ. The chain's CDR3 is CASSLNGENTIYF. As DNA, the CDR3 is TGCGCCAGCAGCTTGAATGGGGAGAACACCATATATTTT.

The V call is TRBV10-2, the J call TRBJ1-1; D unclear. The CDR3 is made up of 13 amino acids. V lost 8 bases and J lost 4, with 14 bases in between. CDR1 is WSHSY and CDR2 is SAAADI in the germline V gene. DNA of the CDR3: TGCGCCAGCGTGTCGGAGGGCGGCACTGAAGCTTTCTTT. It translates to CASVSEGGTEAFF.

This clone has only one observation. The chain couples TRBV7-3 to TRBJ2-1, with 10 bases identical to TRBD2. This CDR3 contains 15 residues. Per germline, CDR1 SGHTA and CDR2 FQGTGA. V lost 6 bases, J lost 2 bases, and 4 bases stayed unmatched. This CDR3 reads CASSSGTSAYNEQFF. The CDR3 region has the DNA TGTGCCAGCAGTTCCGGGACTAGCGCCTACAATGAGCAGTTCTTC.

The V gene is TRBV6-4, the J gene TRBJ2-1; D not certain. Trimming cost V 4 bases and J 0 bases, with 7 bases left between them. The CDR3 loop spans 14 amino acids. Per germline, CDR1 MRHNA and CDR2 SNTAGT. The CDR3 loop is CASSAESSYNEQFF. The CDR3 nucleotides are TGTGCCAGCAGTGCGGAGAGCTCCTACAATGAGCAGTTCTTC.

The chain couples TRBV6-5 to TRBJ1-1; no reliable D call. CDR3 length: 13 amino acids. The V gene lost 0 bases and the J gene lost 8 bases, with 10 bases spanning the gap. Germline CDR1 reads MNHEY; CDR2 reads SVGAGI. Written as DNA, the CDR3 is TGTGCCAGCAGTTACTCTCGGAGTTCAGAAGCTTTCTTT. Its protein is CASSYSRSSEAFF.

The genes are TRBV2 and TRBJ2-3; TRBD2 agrees at 7 bases. Per germline, CDR1 SNHLY and CDR2 FYNNEI. There are 15 residues in the CDR3. V was clipped by 4 bases and J by 2 bases; unmatched bases: 6. The CDR3 bases are TGTGCCAGCAGTGGACTAGCAGATAACACAGATACGCAGTATTTT. This translates into CASSGLADNTDTQYF. The full variable domain, with the rest looked up from reference TRBV2 and TRBJ2-3, is EPEVTQTPSHQVTQMGQEVILRCVPISNHLYFYWYRQILGQKVEFLVSFYNNEISEKSEIFDDQFSVERPDGSNFTLKIRSTKLEDSAMYFCASSGLADNTDTQYFGPGTRLTVL.

The chain uses TRBV5-1 and TRBJ2-3, with TRBD2 identical over 9 bases. V gave up 1 base and J gave up 0 bases; unmatched junction bases: 6. This CDR3 comprises 17 residues. Germline loops: CDR1 SGHRS, CDR2 YFSETQ. The chain's CDR3 is CASSLYLAGTSTDTQYF. The CDR3 DNA reads TGCGCCAGCAGCTTGTATCTAGCGGGGACTAGCACAGATACGCAGTATTTT.

The chain is built from TRBV5-4 and TRBJ2-6; possibly TRBD1 for D (7 bases). V lost 0 bases to trimming and J lost 2 bases, with 12 bases between them. This CDR3 spans 17 amino acids. The germline V gene has CDR1 SGHNT and CDR2 YYREEE (reference sequence). CDR3 sequence (DNA): TGTGCCAGCAGCTTGGCAGGGGGGTTCCCTGGGGCCAACGTCCTGACTTTC. It yields the protein CASSLAGGFPGANVLTF.

The rearrangement uses TRBV24-1 and TRBJ2-1, with D possibly TRBD2 on 6 matching bases. The V gene's germline CDR1 is KGHDR and CDR2 SFDVKD. Between the trimmed V and J ends, which lost 0 bases and 7 bases, there was a span of 12 bases. This CDR3 contains 15 residues. The CDR3 DNA reads TGTGCCACCAGTGATTTGAACTTCCGGGGGAATGAGCAGTTCTTC. Residues: CATSDLNFRGNEQFF.

The chain joins TRBV10-3 to TRBJ1-4; unclear D gene. Germline V gives CDR1 ENHRY, CDR2 SYGVKD. Trimming shortened V by 6 bases and J by 7 bases, and 9 bases separated the two germline ends. The length of the CDR3 is 12 residues. CDR3 sequence: CAISEEGEKLFF. CDR3 DNA: TGTGCCATCAGCGAGGAGGGTGAAAAACTGTTTTTT.

The chain uses TRBV11-3 and TRBJ2-3; D remains unclear. The CDR3 has 14 residues. Per germline, CDR1 SGHNT and CDR2 YENEEA. Trimming shortened V by 0 bases and J by 6 bases, and 10 bases separated the two germline ends. The CDR3 is CASSLDRLRDTQYF. The DNA of the CDR3 is TGTGCCAGCAGCTTAGACAGACTCCGGGATACGCAGTATTTT.

The chain links TRBV5-5 to TRBJ2-5; 12 bases line up with TRBD2. The V segment lost 5 bases and the J segment 1 base; nucleotides outside the gene matches: 3. CDR3 size: 15 residues. Germline lookup yields CDR1 SGHKS and CDR2 YYEKEE (reference sequence). The CDR3 nucleotides read TGTGCCAGCAGTCTAGCGGGGGGGCTCCAAGAGACCCAGTACTTC. As protein: CASSLAGGLQETQYF.